This TCR beta chain was sequenced in a study of Graves' ophthalmopathy and Graves' hyperthyroidism. This clonotype was found many times. Its specificity is unknown. Study-wide results and limits: A 13-signature model separated ophthalmopathy from stable hyperthyroidism, about 90% sensitivity, 75% to 84% specificity.

The sequenced template was RNA, covering the TCR beta CDR3 region. RT-PCR in the first round used HTBI primers; a second-round multiplex PCR followed. MiXCR was run by TCRdb on the multiplex PCR reads, yielding one entry per CDR3 protein. The sample yields 220,000 or so distinct CDR3 sequences, under 25% seen once. The V gene lost 5 bases and the J gene lost 4 bases, with 12 bases spanning the gap. The CDR3 length is 13 residues. From germline, CDR1 is MGHDK and CDR2 SYGVNS. Pregnant or lactating patients and those with other autoimmune diseases or uncontrolled infections were excluded. PBMCs had their origin in fresh peripheral blood (around 10 ml).

This chain uses TRBV25-1 with TRBJ2-7, with a weak D call TRBD1 (6 bases). Input material: peripheral blood. The TCR was taken from a woman between 50 and 59 years old with Graves' ophthalmopathy. The CDR3 protein is CASSPAGTYEQYF. The CDR3 coding sequence is TGTGCCAGCAGTCCAGCAGGGACATACGAGCAGTACTTC.